The clone carrying this T cell receptor (beta chain) was observed at least ten times. The data were produced by immunoSEQ multiplex PCR, yet TCRdb's version contains in-frame clones alone and is incomplete. The sample consists of approximately 60,000 clones, 85% to 90% of them appearing once. This entry belongs to a study of technical replicates of blood from a few donors. V lost 2 bases to trimming and J lost 0 bases, with 5 bases between them. The CDR3 contains 14 residues. The germline V gene has CDR1 MNHNY and CDR2 SVGAGI (reference sequence). V usage is TRBV6-6 and J usage is TRBJ2-1; a weak D match, TRBD1 (5 bases). Sample: PBMCs. This sequence was found in a human donor in good health. Some clones in this sample may be carry-over from other donors' samples. The CDR3 coding sequence is TGTGCCAGCAGTTACCAGGGCTCCTACAATGAGCAGTTCTTC. Translation gives CASSYQGSYNEQFF.